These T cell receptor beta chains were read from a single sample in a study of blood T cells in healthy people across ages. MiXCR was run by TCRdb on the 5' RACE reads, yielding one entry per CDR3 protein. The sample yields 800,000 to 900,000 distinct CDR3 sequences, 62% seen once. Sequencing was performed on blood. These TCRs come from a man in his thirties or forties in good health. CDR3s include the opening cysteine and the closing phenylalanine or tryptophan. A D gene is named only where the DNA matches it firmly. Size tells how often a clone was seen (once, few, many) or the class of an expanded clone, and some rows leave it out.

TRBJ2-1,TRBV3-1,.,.,CASSLFRSSSYNEQFF,TGTGCCAGCAGCCTATTTCGGAGTAGCTCCTACAATGAGCAGTTCTTC
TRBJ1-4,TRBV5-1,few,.,CASSLEAGPRGELFF,TGCGCCAGCAGCTTGGAGGCCGGTCCCCGAGGTGAACTGTTTTTT
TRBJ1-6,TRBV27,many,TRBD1,CASSWDSDNSPLHF,TGTGCCAGCAGTTGGGACAGTGATAATTCACCCCTCCACTTT
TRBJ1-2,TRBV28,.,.,CASSPTDGAQAYGYTF,TGTGCCAGCAGTCCCACGGACGGGGCGCAGGCGTATGGCTACACCTTC
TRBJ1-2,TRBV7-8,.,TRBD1,CASSPAGGYGYTF,TGTGCCAGCAGCCCGGCAGGGGGCTATGGCTACACCTTC
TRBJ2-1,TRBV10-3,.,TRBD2,CAISQTSGPYDKQFF,TGTGCCATCAGCCAGACTAGCGGACCTTACGATAAGCAGTTCTTC
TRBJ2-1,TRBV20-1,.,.,CSARDDTPWDNEQFF,TGCAGTGCTAGAGACGACACCCCATGGGACAATGAGCAGTTCTTC
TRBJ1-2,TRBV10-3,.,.,CAITDGYGYTF,TGTGCCATCACTGACGGCTATGGCTACACCTTC
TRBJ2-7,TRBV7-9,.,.,CASSPLIPSRGPYEQYF,TGTGCCAGCAGCCCCTTGATTCCATCGCGAGGCCCCTACGAGCAGTACTTC
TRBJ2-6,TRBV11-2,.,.,CASSSTTGRSGANVLTF,TGTGCCAGCAGCTCTACGACAGGCCGCTCTGGGGCCAACGTCCTGACTTTC
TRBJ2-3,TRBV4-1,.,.,CASLLDQTGDTQYF,TGCGCCAGCCTACTAGATCAAACGGGAGATACGCAGTATTTT
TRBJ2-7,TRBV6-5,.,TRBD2,CASSYVAGARLYEQYF,TGTGCCAGCAGTTATGTAGCGGGGGCCAGATTGTACGAGCAGTACTTC
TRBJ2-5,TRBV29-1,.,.,CSVADEPQETQYF,TGCAGCGTTGCAGACGAACCGCAAGAGACCCAGTACTTC
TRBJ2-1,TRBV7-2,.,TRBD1,CASSFTRGFYNEQFF,TGTGCCAGCAGCTTTACCAGGGGGTTTTACAATGAGCAGTTCTTC
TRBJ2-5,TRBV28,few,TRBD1,CASSPSQDRVQETQYF,TGTGCCAGCAGTCCATCACAGGACAGGGTTCAAGAGACCCAGTACTTC
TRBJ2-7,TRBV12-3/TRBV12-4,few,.,CASSLLRQGIGEQYF,TGTGCCAGCAGTTTATTGAGGCAGGGGATTGGCGAGCAGTACTTC
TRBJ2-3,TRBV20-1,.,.,CSARVRVGATDTQYF,TGCAGTGCTAGAGTGCGGGTAGGCGCAACAGATACGCAGTATTTT
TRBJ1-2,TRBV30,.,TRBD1,CAWSRQGARGYTF,TGTGCCTGGAGTAGACAGGGGGCGCGGGGCTACACCTTC
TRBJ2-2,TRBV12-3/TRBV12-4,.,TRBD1,CASSRTGAGELFF,TGTGCCAGCAGTCGGACAGGGGCCGGGGAGCTGTTTTTT
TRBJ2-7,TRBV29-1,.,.,CSVSRNRDSYEQYF,TGCAGCGTTTCGAGAAACAGGGACTCCTACGAGCAGTACTTC
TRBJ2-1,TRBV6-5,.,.,CASSYRDAYNEQFF,TGTGCCAGCAGTTACAGGGACGCCTACAATGAGCAGTTCTTC
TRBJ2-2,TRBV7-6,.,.,CATTPGVTTGELFF,TGTGCCACCACACCCGGAGTAACAACCGGGGAGCTGTTTTTT
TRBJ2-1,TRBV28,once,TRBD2,CASYGLAGGTYNEQFF,TGTGCCAGCTACGGACTAGCGGGGGGAACCTACAATGAGCAGTTCTTC
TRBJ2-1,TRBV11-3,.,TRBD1,CASSLVSGQGLLNEQFF,TGTGCCAGCAGCTTGGTCTCGGGACAGGGTCTACTCAATGAGCAGTTCTTC
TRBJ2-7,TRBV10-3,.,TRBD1,CAIKSDRVYEQYF,TGTGCCATCAAGTCGGACAGGGTATACGAGCAGTACTTC
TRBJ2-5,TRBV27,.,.,CASSPQRSSEETQYF,TGTGCCAGCAGTCCCCAGCGCTCGTCCGAGGAGACCCAGTACTTC
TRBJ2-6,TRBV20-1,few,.,CSARPNWGANVLTF,TGCAGTGCTAGACCCAATTGGGGGGCCAACGTCCTGACTTTC
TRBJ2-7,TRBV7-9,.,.,CASSVGTVVEQYF,TGTGCCAGCAGCGTAGGGACCGTGGTCGAGCAGTACTTC
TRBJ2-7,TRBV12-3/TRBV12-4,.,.,CASRRQLAYEQYF,TGTGCCAGCAGACGACAGTTAGCCTACGAGCAGTACTTC
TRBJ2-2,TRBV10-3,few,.,CAIIPEGEGGELFF,TGTGCCATCATCCCCGAGGGGGAAGGAGGGGAGCTGTTTTTT
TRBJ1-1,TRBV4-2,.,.,CASSQEGAGMAEAFF,TGTGCCAGCAGCCAAGAAGGGGCTGGCATGGCTGAAGCTTTCTTT
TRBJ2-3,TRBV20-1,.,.,CSARGQPGGTDTQYF,TGCAGTGCTAGAGGACAGCCCGGGGGCACAGATACGCAGTATTTT